This T cell receptor beta chain was sequenced during a study of T cell clonotyping in hematopoietic cell transplantation. Points from the study as a whole: Without cell sorting, CD4 versus CD8 contributions remain unresolved. Pathologically expanded recipient clonotypes increased progressively from day 30 to day 180 as diversity fell.

Comment on this clone: Its antigen is not known.

Recipient blood drawn about 28 days pretransplant and days 30, 100, 180 after. CDR1 is LNHDA and CDR2 is SQIVND in the germline V gene (reference sequence). Trimming stripped 4 bases from V and 7 bases from J, with 17 bases between. The CDR3 totals 15 residues. Measured with immunoSEQ multiplex PCR; TCRdb has only the in-frame clones, and not every one. The data contain about 29,000 clones, 80% to 95% of them singletons. The sample was PBMCs, taken 100 days after allogeneic stem cell transplant. The chain uses TRBV19 and TRBJ1-5, with a possible D match to TRBD1 (6 bases). The TCR comes from a female patient aged 50-59 years who had an allogeneic stem cell transplant from a related donor, so the T cells may come from the graft donor. Some clones in this sample may be carry-over from other donors' samples. CDR3 nucleotides: TGTGCCAGTAGTACGAGAACAGGGTGGGACCAGCCCCAGCATTTT. Protein: CASSTRTGWDQPQHF.